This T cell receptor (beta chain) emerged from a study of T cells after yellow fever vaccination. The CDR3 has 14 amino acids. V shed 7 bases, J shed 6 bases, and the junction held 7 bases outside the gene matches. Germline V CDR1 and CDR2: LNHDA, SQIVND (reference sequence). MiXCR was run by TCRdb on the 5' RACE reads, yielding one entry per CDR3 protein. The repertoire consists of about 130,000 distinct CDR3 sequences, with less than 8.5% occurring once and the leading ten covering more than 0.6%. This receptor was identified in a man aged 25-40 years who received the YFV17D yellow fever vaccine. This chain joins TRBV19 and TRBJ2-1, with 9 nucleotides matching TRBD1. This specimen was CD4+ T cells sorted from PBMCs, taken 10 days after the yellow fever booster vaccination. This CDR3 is CASTQGQGPNEQFF. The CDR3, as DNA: TGTGCCAGTACCCAGGGACAGGGCCCCAATGAGCAGTTCTTC. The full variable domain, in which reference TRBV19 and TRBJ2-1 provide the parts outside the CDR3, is DGGITQSPKYLFRKEGQNVTLSCEQNLNHDAMYWYRQDPGQGLRLIYYSQIVNDFQKGDIAEGYSVSREKKESFPLTVTSAQKNPTAFYLCASTQGQGPNEQFFGPGTRLTVL.